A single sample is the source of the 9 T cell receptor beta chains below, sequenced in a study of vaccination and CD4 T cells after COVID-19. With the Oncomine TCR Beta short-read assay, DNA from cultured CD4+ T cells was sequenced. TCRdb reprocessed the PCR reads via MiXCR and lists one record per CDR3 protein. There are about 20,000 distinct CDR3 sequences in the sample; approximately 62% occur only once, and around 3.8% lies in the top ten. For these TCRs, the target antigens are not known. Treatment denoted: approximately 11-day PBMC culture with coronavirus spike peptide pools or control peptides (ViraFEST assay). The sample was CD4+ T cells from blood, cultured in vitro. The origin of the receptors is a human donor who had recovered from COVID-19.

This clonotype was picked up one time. CDR3 amino acids: CASSLRTGNRETQYF. In nucleotides, the CDR3 is TGTGCCAGCAGTTTAAGGACAGGGAATAGAGAGACCCAGTACTTC. The J gene is TRBJ2-5, the V gene TRBV6-5; 8 bases fit TRBD1. CDR1 and CDR2 from the germline V gene are MNHEY and SVGAGI. CDR3 length: 15 residues. V shed 4 bases, J shed 4 bases, and the junction held 8 bases outside the gene matches.

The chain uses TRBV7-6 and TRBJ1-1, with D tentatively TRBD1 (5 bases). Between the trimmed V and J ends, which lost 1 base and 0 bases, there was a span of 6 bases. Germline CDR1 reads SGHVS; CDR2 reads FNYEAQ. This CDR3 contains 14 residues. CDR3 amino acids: CASSLGGLNTEAFF. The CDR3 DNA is TGTGCCAGCAGCTTAGGGGGGTTGAACACTGAAGCTTTCTTT.

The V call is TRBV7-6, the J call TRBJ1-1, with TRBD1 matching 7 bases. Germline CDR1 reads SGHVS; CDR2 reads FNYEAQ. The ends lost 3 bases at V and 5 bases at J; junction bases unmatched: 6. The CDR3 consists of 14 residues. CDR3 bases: TGTGCCAGCAGCTTGAGGGGACAGTCAACTGAAGCTTTCTTT. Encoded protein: CASSLRGQSTEAFF.

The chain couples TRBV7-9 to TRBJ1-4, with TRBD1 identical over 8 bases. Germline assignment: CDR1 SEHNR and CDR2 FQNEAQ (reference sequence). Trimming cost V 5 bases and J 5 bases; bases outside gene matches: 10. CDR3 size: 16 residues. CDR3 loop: CASSHRGTRLNEKLFF. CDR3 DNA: TGTGCCAGCAGCCACAGGGGGACAAGGTTGAATGAAAAACTGTTTTTT.

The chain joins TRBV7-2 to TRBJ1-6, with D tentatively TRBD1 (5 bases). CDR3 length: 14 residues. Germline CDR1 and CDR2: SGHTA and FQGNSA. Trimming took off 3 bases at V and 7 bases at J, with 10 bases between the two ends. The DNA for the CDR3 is TGTGCCAGCAGCTTGAAAGGGGTAAATTCACCCCTCCACTTT. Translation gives CASSLKGVNSPLHF.

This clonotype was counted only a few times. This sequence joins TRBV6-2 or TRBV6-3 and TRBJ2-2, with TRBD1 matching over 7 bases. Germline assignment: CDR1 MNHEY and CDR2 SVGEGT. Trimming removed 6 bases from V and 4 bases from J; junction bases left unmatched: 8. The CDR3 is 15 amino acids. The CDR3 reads CASSRRQGGTGELFF. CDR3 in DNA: TGTGCCAGCAGCCGCAGACAGGGCGGCACCGGGGAGCTGTTTTTT.

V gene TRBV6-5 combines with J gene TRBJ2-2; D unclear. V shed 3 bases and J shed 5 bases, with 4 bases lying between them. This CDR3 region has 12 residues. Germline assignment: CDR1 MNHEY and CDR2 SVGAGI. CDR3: CASSYATGELFF. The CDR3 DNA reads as TGTGCCAGCAGTTATGCTACCGGGGAGCTGTTTTTT.

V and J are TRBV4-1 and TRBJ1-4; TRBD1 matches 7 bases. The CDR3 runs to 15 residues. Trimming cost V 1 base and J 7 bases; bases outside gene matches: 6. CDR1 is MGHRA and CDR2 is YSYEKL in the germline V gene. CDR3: CASSQGTRDSEKLFF. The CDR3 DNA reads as TGCGCCAGCAGCCAAGGCACCCGGGACAGTGAAAAACTGTTTTTT.

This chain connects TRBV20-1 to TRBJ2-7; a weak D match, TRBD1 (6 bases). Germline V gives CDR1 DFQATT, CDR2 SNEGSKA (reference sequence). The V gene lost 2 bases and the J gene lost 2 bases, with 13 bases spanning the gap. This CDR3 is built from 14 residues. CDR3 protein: CSARNPEGAYEQYF. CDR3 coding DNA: TGCAGTGCTAGAAACCCCGAGGGGGCCTACGAGCAGTACTTC.